This entry features one TCR beta chain sequence. TCRdb's table, derived via immunoSEQ multiplex PCR, lists solely in-frame clones and lacks some. The table has 150,000 to 200,000 clones, approximately 88% seen once; the top ten hold 5.5% to 7.5%. This specimen comes from a study of blood T cell repertoires in COVID-19. The receptor's source is a man in his forties or fifties with acute or convalescent COVID-19. Input material: peripheral blood.

The chain's CDR3 is CASSAPGTSKYF. The CDR3 DNA is TGTGCCAGCAGCGCTCCCGGGACTAGCAAGTATTTT. The V and J genes are TRBV7-3 and TRBJ2-3; TRBD2 matches at 9 bases. There are 12 residues in the CDR3. The V gene's germline CDR1 is SGHTA and CDR2 FQGTGA. Trimming took 5 bases from V and 13 from J; bases not matched to a gene: 7.